This T cell receptor beta chain is drawn from a study of T-cell memory formation after mild COVID-19 (dated by TCRdb to the early 2020s). Some background on the complete study: TCR sequence clusters from the two donors were found to be largely donor specific. In a couple of donors, T-cell clones that expanded and contracted after mild COVID-19 were followed by sequencing TCRalpha and TCRbeta repertoires longitudinally. Two young, previously healthy adult volunteers, one female and one male, were included in the cohort. Results the study describes overall, beyond this receptor: SARS-CoV-2 specificity was not confirmed for the second-wave clones peaking on day 37. Some responding clones were detected in pre-infection memory, suggesting pre-existing cross-reactive memory T cells joined the SARS-CoV-2 response. Contracting CD4+ clones were located mainly in the CM and EM memory subsets, whereas CD8+ clones were found to be enriched in EMRA. Clones that contracted from day 15 to 85 showed balanced CD4/CD8 phenotypes, whereas a second wave of clones that expanded from day 15 to 37 leaned towards CD4+. The study included only a couple of mild cases, and larger cohorts that include severe cases with pre-infection samples were judged to be necessary.

Ficoll-Paque density gradient centrifugation was the method used to isolate PBMCs. Concerning this clonotype itself: What this receptor recognizes is not known. Qualities for individual bases were not recorded, and no much larger clone is one base off.

The CDR3 sequence holds 15 residues, the cysteine and phenylalanine included. The sequence is cut down to CDR3 DNA, 45 bases in frame from base 1. V sheds 3 bases and J sheds 0 bases, leaving 10 bases between their ends. According to the germline V gene, CDR1 reads SGHRS and CDR2 reads YFSETQ. The instrument was an Illumina NovaSeq 6000. TCRalpha and TCRbeta cDNA libraries were built by 5'RACE with constant-segment primers, adding sample barcodes and unique molecular identifiers. RNA was extracted from every sample with Trizol reagent. The libraries were amplified in two PCR steps, and the second step added a second sample barcode and Illumina TruSeq adapters. Sequencing of the libraries was done on an Illumina NovaSeq, producing 2 x 150 bp paired-end reads. The authors' pipeline ran thus. With migec v1.2.7, reads were demultiplexed and then collapsed into UMI-guided consensus sequences. Using mixcr v2.1.11, UMI consensuses were aligned to TRA and TRB V and J templates and then assembled into clonotypes. Expanded or contracted clonotypes were those called significant by both edgeR and NoisET, with noise models trained on biological replicates. For edgeR calls, the cutoffs were a false discovery rate-adjusted p below 0.01 and a log2 fold-change threshold of 1. As an exploratory analysis of dynamics, max-normalized trajectories of the 1000 most abundant clonotypes were examined by PCA with hierarchical clustering. Each responding clone was given a CD4 or CD8 phenotype based on the CD4+ and CD8+ repertoires, which had been sequenced separately. TCRdb redid the processing of the public reads, applying fastp at Q25 and MiXCR, and retained in-frame beta chains. Identical CDR3 protein sequences are pooled into one entry, listed with their most common genes and DNA. These V and J calls originate from TCRdb's pipeline instead of the authors' own analysis. The sample contains just under 350,000 distinct CDR3 sequences, 10% to 15% of them found a single time. The ten biggest clones cover around 21% of the sample.

The receptor's source is a man younger than 35 who had mild COVID-19 (a few samples of this study predate the infection). The sample titles of this study are shuffled in the database, so cell type and time point are left out; the donor was told from shared clones. This receptor chain uses TRBV5-1 and TRBJ1-3; TRBD1 might be the D gene, on 6 matching bases. The sequencing sample was made of PBMCs or a T cell subset sorted from them (not recorded which). The DNA reads TGCGCCAGCAGCTGGACAGCTTACTCTGGAAACACCATATATTTT. This codes for CASSWTAYSGNTIYF.